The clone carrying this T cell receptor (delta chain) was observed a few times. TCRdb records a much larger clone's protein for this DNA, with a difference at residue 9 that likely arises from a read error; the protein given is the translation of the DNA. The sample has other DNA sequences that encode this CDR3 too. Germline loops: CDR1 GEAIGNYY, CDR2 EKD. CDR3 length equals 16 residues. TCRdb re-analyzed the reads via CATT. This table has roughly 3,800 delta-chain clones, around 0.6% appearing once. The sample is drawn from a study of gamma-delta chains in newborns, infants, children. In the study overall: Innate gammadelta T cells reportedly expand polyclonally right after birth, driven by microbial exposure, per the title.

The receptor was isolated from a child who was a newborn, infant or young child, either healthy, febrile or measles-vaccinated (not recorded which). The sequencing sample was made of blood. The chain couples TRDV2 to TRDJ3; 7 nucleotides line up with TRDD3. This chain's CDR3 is CACDWGSSRDTRQMFF. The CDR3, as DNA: TGTGCCTGTGATTGGGGGAGCTCCAGGGACACCCGACAGATGTTTTTC.